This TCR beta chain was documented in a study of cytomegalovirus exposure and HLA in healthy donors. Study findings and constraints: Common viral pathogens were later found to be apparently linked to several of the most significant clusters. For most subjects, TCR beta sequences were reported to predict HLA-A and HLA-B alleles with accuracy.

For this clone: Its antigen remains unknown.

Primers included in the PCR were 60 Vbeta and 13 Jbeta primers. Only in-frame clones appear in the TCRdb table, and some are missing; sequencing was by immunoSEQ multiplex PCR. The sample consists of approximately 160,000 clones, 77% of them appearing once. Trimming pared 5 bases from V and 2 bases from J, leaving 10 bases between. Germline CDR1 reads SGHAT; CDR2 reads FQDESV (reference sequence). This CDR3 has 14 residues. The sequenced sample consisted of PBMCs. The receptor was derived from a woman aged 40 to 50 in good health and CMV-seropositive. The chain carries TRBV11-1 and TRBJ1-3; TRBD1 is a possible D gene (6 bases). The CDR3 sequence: CASSARGPGNTIYF. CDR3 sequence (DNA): TGTGCCAGCAGCGCCAGGGGTCCTGGAAACACCATATATTTT.